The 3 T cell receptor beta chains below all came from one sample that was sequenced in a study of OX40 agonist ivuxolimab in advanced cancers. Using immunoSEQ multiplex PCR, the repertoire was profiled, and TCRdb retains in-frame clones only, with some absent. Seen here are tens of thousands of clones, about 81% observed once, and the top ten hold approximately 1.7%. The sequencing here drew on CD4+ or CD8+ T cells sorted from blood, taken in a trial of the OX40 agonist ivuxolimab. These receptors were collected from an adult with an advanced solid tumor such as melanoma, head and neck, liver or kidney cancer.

This CDR3 is CASSPGQGAGYTF. In DNA, the CDR3 is TGTGCCAGCAGCCCGGGACAGGGAGCTGGCTACACCTTC. The rearrangement joins TRBV7-9 to TRBJ1-2; 9 bases are shared with TRBD1. The CDR3 loop spans 13 amino acids. V shed 5 bases and J 7 bases; nucleotides not matched to a gene: 5. CDR1 is SEHNR, CDR2 FQNEAQ, per germline (reference sequence).

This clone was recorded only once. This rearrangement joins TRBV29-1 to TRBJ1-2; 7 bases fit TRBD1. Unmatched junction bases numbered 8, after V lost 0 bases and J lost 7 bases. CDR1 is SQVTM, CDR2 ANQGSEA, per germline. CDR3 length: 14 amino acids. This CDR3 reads CSVEEARGVGGYTF. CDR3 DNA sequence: TGCAGCGTTGAAGAAGCCAGGGGGGTGGGTGGCTACACCTTC.

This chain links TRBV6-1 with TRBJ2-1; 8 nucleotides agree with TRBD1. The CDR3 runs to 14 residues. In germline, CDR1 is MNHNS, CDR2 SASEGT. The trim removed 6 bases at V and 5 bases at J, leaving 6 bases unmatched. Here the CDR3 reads CASRTTGEHNEQFF. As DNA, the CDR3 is TGTGCCAGCAGGACGACAGGGGAACACAATGAGCAGTTCTTC.